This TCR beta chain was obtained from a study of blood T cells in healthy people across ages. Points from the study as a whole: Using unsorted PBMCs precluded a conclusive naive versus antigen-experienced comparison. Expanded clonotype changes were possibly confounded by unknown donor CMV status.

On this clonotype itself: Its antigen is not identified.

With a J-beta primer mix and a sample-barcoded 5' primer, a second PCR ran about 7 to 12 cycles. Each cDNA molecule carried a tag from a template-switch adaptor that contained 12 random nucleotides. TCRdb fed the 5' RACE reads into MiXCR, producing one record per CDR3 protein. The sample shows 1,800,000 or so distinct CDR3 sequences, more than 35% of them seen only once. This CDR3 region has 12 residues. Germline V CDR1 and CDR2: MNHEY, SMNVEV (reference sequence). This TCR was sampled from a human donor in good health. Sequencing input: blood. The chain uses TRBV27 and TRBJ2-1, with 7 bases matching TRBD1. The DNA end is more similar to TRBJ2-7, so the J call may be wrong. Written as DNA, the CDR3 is TGTGCCAGCGGGCACCCAGGGGGCGAGCAGTACTTC. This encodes CASGHPGGEQYF.